This T cell receptor (beta chain) was obtained from a study of blood T cell repertoires in COVID-19 (dated by TCRdb to the early 2020s). With regard to the full study: Collaborator samples came from the United States, Italy and Spain and covered acute and convalescent phases of COVID-19. The material from the prospective study consisted of cDNA or gDNA derived from T cells, B-cell-depleted T cells, or PBMCs. Subjects who had been exposed to COVID-19, were actively infected with it, or had recovered from it provided the deeply sampled blood TCRbeta repertoires that made up the dataset. The repertoires were released in a freely available public database intended as a resource for research on the immune response to SARS-CoV-2. Samples were obtained from the ongoing ImmuneRACE study (first 160 participants) and from over 1,000 subjects provided by 6 global collaborators. Sample metadata almost always included a de-identified subject ID, COVID-19 status, age in years and sex. Where HLA class I and class II types were available, the types were taken from metadata supplied by the sample provider, not from assay-based typing.

TCRbeta CDR3 regions were amplified from genomic DNA using the immunoSEQ Assay, a bias-controlled multiplex PCR. The published analysis was carried out like this. Within the assay, amplification of reference gene primers was used to estimate how many nucleated cells each sample contained. To quantify the absolute abundance of each unique TCRbeta CDR3 rearrangement, sequence reads were collapsed and filtered. For each sample, productive Simpson clonality was calculated as the square root of Simpson's diversity index over productive rearrangements. TCRdb holds this immuneACCESS table with in-frame rearrangements only. Some clones are missing; in checked studies, unresolved V genes explain under half, and the rest has no known cause. V and J calls and clone size are those listed in that table; D and trimming were worked out from the DNA. The sample has roughly 280,000 clones on record, 88% of them singletons. Roughly 10% of the sample is held by the ten biggest clonotypes.

The germline V gene supplies CDR1 SGHTA and CDR2 FQGNSA. Relative to germline, V is missing 4 bases and J is missing 7 bases, with 7 bases of the junction outside any gene match. The CDR3 sequence holds 14 residues, the cysteine and phenylalanine included. Only the CDR3 region is kept as DNA, spanning 42 bases read in frame from base 1. At one collaborating source in Seattle, patients were enrolled during active infection and were followed longitudinally through the course of disease. Whole blood was collected in K2EDTA tubes by collaborating institutions according to the institutions' own protocols. Collaborator samples were shipped for TCRbeta analysis as frozen whole blood, isolated PBMCs, or DNA extracted from either sample type. About this clone itself: This receptor's antigen is unknown. No base quality information exists; no much larger clone differs at one position.

Overall study outcomes, separate from this receptor: Clinical and demographic metadata were provided uncurated, with the amount varying by source and participant.

Sequences were obtained from peripheral blood. The chain is made from TRBV7-2 and TRBJ1-5; 7 bases in the junction line up with TRBD1. This TCR came from a woman in her 30s with COVID-19, enrolled during active disease. The CDR3 loop reads CASSSRDSRQPQHF. The nucleotides are TGTGCCAGCAGCTCTAGGGACAGCAGGCAGCCCCAGCATTTT.